This passage covers 29 T cell receptor beta chains from one sample sequenced in a study of cytomegalovirus exposure and HLA in healthy donors. The PCR employed 60 Vbeta primers together with 13 Jbeta primers. Assay: immunoSEQ multiplex PCR; the TCRdb copy retains only in-frame clones and omits some. Found here are around 120,000 clones, 82% of them singletons; the top ten hold approximately 3%. The source material was PBMCs. Source of these receptors: a boy aged 2 to 9 in good health and CMV-seronegative.

The V and J genes are TRBV9 and TRBJ2-7; 10 bases are a match to TRBD1. The J segment lost 4 bases and the V segment lost 3 bases, leaving 7 bases of the junction unmatched. The CDR3 has 15 residues. The germline V gene encodes CDR1 SGDLS and CDR2 YYNGEE. CDR3 coding DNA: TGTGCCAGCAGCGGAGGGACAGGGGAGGATTACGAGCAGTACTTC. Protein sequence: CASSGGTGEDYEQYF.

This clone has only a few counts. In DNA, the CDR3 is TGTGCCAGCAGCTTACACCCGAACACTGAAGCTTTCTTT. Translation: CASSLHPNTEAFF. The chain combines TRBV6-5 with TRBJ1-1, with unresolved D. The CDR3 has 13 amino acids. Trimming took 6 bases from V and 1 from J, leaving 9 bases between them. The germline CDR1 and CDR2 sequences are MNHEY and SVGAGI.

The chain carries TRBV4-3 and TRBJ1-2, with 8 bases aligning to TRBD1. Germline CDR1 LGHNA, CDR2 YSLEER. V lost 3 bases to trimming and J lost 8 bases; unmatched junction nucleotides: 8. This CDR3 is 14 amino acids long. CDR3 bases: TGCGCCAGCAGCCAGTCCCAGGGGGCGAGGGGCTACACCTTC. It specifies CASSQSQGARGYTF.

This clone was counted between two and nine times. The chain uses TRBV11-3 and TRBJ2-1, with 8 bases fitting TRBD1. The CDR3 is made up of 14 amino acids. CDR1 SGHNT and CDR2 YENEEA come from the germline V gene. J lost 10 bases, V lost 2 bases, and 7 bases had no gene match. As DNA, the CDR3 is TGTGCCAGCAGCTTATCTCAGGGGGCAGGGGAGCAGTTCTTC. Translated: CASSLSQGAGEQFF.

This chain connects TRBV6-5 to TRBJ2-1, with 10 bases aligning to TRBD2. The V gene's germline CDR1 is MNHEY and CDR2 SVGAGI. Unmatched junction bases numbered 7, after V lost 2 bases and J lost 9 bases. The CDR3 sequence is 15 residues long. CDR3 loop: CASSYESSGSPEQFF. In DNA, the CDR3 is TGTGCCAGCAGTTACGAGTCTAGCGGGAGTCCTGAGCAGTTCTTC.

This sequence joins TRBV6-5 and TRBJ1-1; possible D gene TRBD1, 6 bases. CDR1 and CDR2 from the germline V gene are MNHEY and SVGAGI. The germline V and J ends were trimmed by 4 bases and 1 base, with 10 bases remaining between them. This CDR3 has 14 amino acids. CDR3 amino acids: CASSFPGQNTEAFF. Written as DNA, the CDR3 is TGTGCCAGCAGTTTCCCGGGACAGAACACTGAAGCTTTCTTT.

The chain has TRBV7-3 and TRBJ2-2, with 7 nucleotides matching TRBD2. V gave up 3 bases and J gave up 6 bases; unmatched junction bases: 10. The CDR3 extends over 16 amino acids. Germline V lookup: CDR1 SGHTA, CDR2 FQGTGA. The CDR3 loop is CASSFMGGIGAGELFF. CDR3 DNA sequence: TGTGCCAGCAGCTTCATGGGAGGGATAGGGGCCGGGGAGCTGTTTTTT.

This chain uses TRBV30 with TRBJ1-4, with D unclear. This CDR3 region has 13 residues. V lost 1 base to trimming and J lost 7 bases, with 10 bases between them. The germline gives CDR1 GTSNPN, CDR2 SVGIG (reference sequence). Written as DNA, the CDR3 is TGTGCCTGGAGTGGATTCTATGGTGAAAAACTGTTTTTT. Translating it yields CAWSGFYGEKLFF.

CDR3 sequence reads: CASSEAGTVQETQYF. CDR3 nucleotide sequence: TGTGCCAGCAGTGAAGCGGGGACAGTTCAAGAGACCCAGTACTTC. The chain couples TRBV2 to TRBJ2-5; 7 nucleotides line up with TRBD1. The junction had 3 bases not matched to a gene; V was cut back by 0 bases and J by 2 bases. The CDR3 loop spans 15 amino acids. Germline values: CDR1 SNHLY, CDR2 FYNNEI.

The CDR3 is CASSFPGYTF. In DNA, the CDR3 is TGCGCCAGCTCTTTCCCGGGCTACACCTTC. This rearrangement joins TRBV10-1 to TRBJ1-2; D remains ambiguous. Germline V gives CDR1 WNHNN, CDR2 SYGVQD (reference sequence). The CDR3 contains 10 residues. The V gene lost 8 bases and the J gene lost 8 bases, with 9 bases spanning the gap.

This clone was detected once. The chain links TRBV6-4 to TRBJ2-2; D unresolved. Trimming shortened V by 0 bases and J by 7 bases, and 9 bases separated the two germline ends. The CDR3 is 14 residues long. Germline V gene sequence: CDR1 MRHNA, CDR2 SNTAGT. CDR3 coding DNA: TGTGCCAGCAGTGACTCGAGTCGAGGCGGGGAGCTGTTTTTT. This encodes CASSDSSRGGELFF.

The V and J genes are TRBV11-1 and TRBJ1-1; no clear D gene. The V gene lost 5 bases and the J gene lost 8 bases, with 12 bases spanning the gap. The CDR3 is made up of 12 amino acids. The germline CDR1 and CDR2 sequences are SGHAT and FQDESV (reference sequence). This CDR3 reads CASSLMGSEAFF. The CDR3 region has the DNA TGTGCCAGCAGCCTAATGGGCAGCGAAGCTTTCTTT. The entire variable domain, with the rest obtained from reference TRBV11-1 and TRBJ1-1, is as follows: EAEVAQSPRYKITEKSQAVAFWCDPISGHATLYWYRQILGQGPELLVQFQDESVVDDSQLPKDRFSAERLKGVDSTLKIQPAELGDSAMYLCASSLMGSEAFFGQGTRLTVV.

V is TRBV11-2 and J is TRBJ2-5; D may be TRBD2 (7 bases). Germline V gene sequence: CDR1 SGHAT, CDR2 FQNNGV. The CDR3 runs 18 residues. The V and J ends lost 5 bases and 5 bases respectively, with 27 bases between them. CDR3 protein: CASSKRNLGRGGPETQYF. The CDR3 DNA follows: TGTGCCAGCAGCAAGAGAAACCTCGGAAGGGGGGGACCGGAGACCCAGTACTTC. Looking up the rest from reference TRBV11-2 and TRBJ2-5 gives the full variable domain: EAGVAQSPRYKIIEKRQSVAFWCNPISGHATLYWYQQILGQGPKLLIQFQNNGVVDDSQLPKDRFSAERLKGVDSTLKIQPAKLEDSAVYLCASSKRNLGRGGPETQYFGPGTRLLVL.

The J gene is TRBJ1-2, the V gene TRBV29-1; 11 positions match TRBD1. Germline CDR1 and CDR2: SQVTM and ANQGSEA. V was clipped by 4 bases and J by 4 bases; unmatched bases: 11. This CDR3 has 16 residues. The DNA of the CDR3 is TGCAGCGTTGGTAGTAGTAGGACAGGGGGCAGCTATGGCTACACCTTC. Translating it yields CSVGSSRTGGSYGYTF.

V gene TRBV6-1 combines with J gene TRBJ1-1, with 10 nucleotides matching TRBD1. CDR3 length: 17 amino acids. The trim removed 4 bases at V and 0 bases at J, leaving 8 bases unmatched. Germline V gene lookup returns CDR1 MNHNS and CDR2 SASEGT. The CDR3: CASSGTDRGILNTEAFF. The DNA of the CDR3 is TGTGCCAGCAGTGGGACGGACAGGGGGATTTTGAACACTGAAGCTTTCTTT.

This clone was observed a few times. CDR3 in amino acids: CASSLASGRAADTQYF. The CDR3 coding sequence is TGCGCCAGCAGCTTGGCCAGCGGGAGGGCCGCAGATACGCAGTATTTT. This chain connects TRBV5-1 to TRBJ2-3; 10 bases are a match to TRBD2. The CDR3 is 16 residues long. In germline, CDR1 is SGHRS, CDR2 YFSETQ. J lost 4 bases, V lost 0 bases, and 5 bases had no gene match.

The chain carries TRBV18 and TRBJ1-1; TRBD1 might be the D (6 bases). The CDR3 totals 16 residues. Germline CDR1 is KGHSH and CDR2 is LQKENI. V was clipped by 3 bases and J by 1 base, with 15 bases between them. The CDR3 spells CASSPEQGFTNTEAFF. CDR3 bases: TGTGCCAGCTCACCGGAACAGGGATTTACGAACACTGAAGCTTTCTTT.

The chain links TRBV9 to TRBJ1-5; 7 bases fit TRBD1. The germline V gene has CDR1 SGDLS and CDR2 YYNGEE. The CDR3 loop spans 15 amino acids. The J segment lost 3 bases and the V segment lost 4 bases, leaving 7 bases of the junction unmatched. This CDR3 reads CASSPSGTDNQPQHF. The CDR3 region has the DNA TGTGCCAGCAGCCCCTCCGGGACAGACAATCAGCCCCAGCATTTT.

Points on this clone: The junction differs from germline at one of its ends, possibly a read error. The chain joins TRBV5-6 to TRBJ1-2; tentatively, D is TRBD1 (5 bases). CDR3 size: 14 residues. CDR1 SGHDT and CDR2 YYEEEE come from the germline V gene. CDR3 nucleotide sequence: TGTGCCAGCACCTTGGCGGCCGGGGGCTATGGCTACACCTTC. It encodes CASTLAAGGYGYTF. The variable domain in full, with the rest retrieved from reference TRBV5-6 and TRBJ1-2, is DAGVTQSPTHLIKTRGQQVTLRCSPKSGHDTVSWYQQALGQGPQFIFQYYEEEERQRGNFPDRFSGHQFPNYSSELNVNALLLGDSALYLCASTLAAGGYGYTFGSGTRLTVV.

The J gene is TRBJ2-3, the V gene TRBV7-3, with TRBD2 as a possible D gene (7 bases). The V end lost 6 bases, the J end lost 4 bases, and 14 bases lay between the germline ends. This CDR3 is 14 amino acids long. Per germline, CDR1 SGHTA and CDR2 FQGTGA. CDR3 DNA: TGTGCCAGCAGAGATGGGGGGGGCGCAGATACGCAGTATTTT. It encodes CASRDGGGADTQYF.

This clone was seen only once. The chain joins TRBV6-6 to TRBJ2-3; the match to TRBD2 covers 11 bases. The ends lost 5 bases at V and 5 bases at J; junction bases unmatched: 6. Germline values: CDR1 MNHNY, CDR2 SVGAGI (reference sequence). The CDR3 consists of 15 residues. CDR3 DNA: TGTGCCAGCAGTACGGGACTAGCGGAGGGAGATACGCAGTATTTT. Residues: CASSTGLAEGDTQYF.

The chain employs TRBV2 and TRBJ2-1; TRBD1 matches 7 bases. V gave up 6 bases and J gave up 5 bases; unmatched junction bases: 4. Per germline, CDR1 SNHLY and CDR2 FYNNEI. The CDR3 runs to 13 residues. In DNA, the CDR3 is TGTGCCAGCAGCCCGACAGGGAACAATGAGCAGTTCTTC. It yields the protein CASSPTGNNEQFF.

This clone came up a few times. The chain joins TRBV2 to TRBJ2-1; D perhaps matches TRBD2 (7 bases). CDR1 and CDR2 (germline): SNHLY, FYNNEI. The CDR3 is 14 residues long. The V and J ends lost 8 bases and 2 bases respectively, with 13 bases between them. CDR3 sequence reads: CASGAGAAYNEQFF. CDR3 DNA: TGTGCCAGCGGCGCGGGGGCTGCCTACAATGAGCAGTTCTTC.

This rearrangement joins TRBV9 to TRBJ2-1; D is ambiguous. Trimming pared 2 bases from V and 9 bases from J, leaving 18 bases between. Germline CDR1 reads SGDLS; CDR2 reads YYNGEE. The CDR3 has 15 residues. The CDR3 nucleotides read TGTGCCAGCAGCGTGTTCGACTCAAGTATCGGTGAGCAGTTCTTC. Amino acids: CASSVFDSSIGEQFF.

Turning to this clone: An end of the junction does not agree with germline; a read error may underlie this. The CDR3 nucleotides read TGTGCTAGCAGCGTTGGACAGGGCCGCACAGATACGCAGTATTTT. Translating gives CASSVGQGRTDTQYF. The chain joins TRBV7-7 to TRBJ2-3, with 8 bases fitting TRBD1. This CDR3 has 15 residues. The germline V gene encodes CDR1 SSHAT and CDR2 FNYEAQ (reference sequence).

The V gene is TRBV10-3, the J gene TRBJ1-2; D ambiguous. The CDR3 length is 13 residues. Trimming took 5 bases from V and 3 from J, leaving 10 bases between them. Germline V CDR1 and CDR2: ENHRY, SYGVKD. This CDR3 is CAISPEEDYGYTF. CDR3 coding DNA: TGTGCCATCAGTCCCGAAGAGGACTATGGCTACACCTTC.

The rearrangement joins TRBV19 to TRBJ1-5; weak D call: TRBD1 (6 bases). V lost 6 bases, J lost 1 base, and 10 bases lay in between. The CDR3 runs 14 residues. Germline V gene sequence: CDR1 LNHDA, CDR2 SQIVND (reference sequence). The CDR3, as DNA: TGTGCCAGTAGGACCACAGGGAGCAATCAGCCCCAGCATTTT. Its translation: CASRTTGSNQPQHF.

The table lists this clone with a few counts. The chain is built from TRBV6-4 and TRBJ2-1; 10 nucleotides agree with TRBD2. The germline CDR1 and CDR2 sequences are MRHNA and SNTAGT. The CDR3 spans 15 residues. V lost 4 bases and J lost 2; bases outside the gene matches: 2. The CDR3 coding sequence is TGTGCCAGCAGTGCTACTAGCGGGGCCTACAATGAGCAGTTCTTC. Its translation is CASSATSGAYNEQFF.

The CDR3 DNA sequence: TGTGCCGGAGGGGATTCCTTAATCGGTGAGCAGTTCTTC. This gives the protein CAGGDSLIGEQFF. The chain combines TRBV30 with TRBJ2-1, with D maybe TRBD2 (6 bases). The germline V gene has CDR1 GTSNPN and CDR2 SVGIG (reference sequence). This CDR3 comprises 13 residues. The germline V and J ends were trimmed by 8 bases and 9 bases, with 20 bases remaining between them.